This T cell receptor (beta chain) was sequenced in a study of T-cell memory formation after mild COVID-19. Study-wide context: TCR clusters largely stayed donor specific.

TCRdb redid the calling of the 5' RACE reads with MiXCR, one entry per CDR3 protein. Found here are 350,000 to 500,000 distinct CDR3 sequences, 15% to 20% of them singletons; the top ten hold roughly 21%. Ten or more counts support this clonotype. Its antigen is not identified. The germline V and J ends were trimmed by 5 bases and 6 bases, with 18 bases remaining between them. Germline assignment: CDR1 SGHVS and CDR2 FQNEAQ. This CDR3 is built from 15 residues. Notes on the study in general: Second-wave clones peaking on day 37 lacked confirmed SARS-CoV-2 specificity. Pre-infection memory harbored some responding clones, suggesting cross-reactive memory joined. Clones that got smaller from day 15 to 85 had even CD4/CD8, while clones growing later tipped toward CD4+.

The TCR sequence derives from a man aged 18 to 30 who had mild COVID-19 (a few samples of this study predate the infection). Cell type and time point are not known. This chain uses TRBV7-8 with TRBJ2-3; D is uncertain. Sequenced sample: PBMCs or a T cell subset sorted from them (not recorded which). CDR3 protein: CASSQRVPSRDTQYF. Here the CDR3 DNA reads TGTGCCAGCAGCCAAAGGGTCCCTTCCCGGGATACGCAGTATTTT.